Presented here are 22 T cell receptor beta chains from one specimen sequenced in a study of beta chain features in type 1 diabetes. These receptors' targets are unknown. Expressed TCRB transcripts were sequenced because the isolated RNA had all been reverse transcribed beforehand. TCRdb keeps only in-frame clones here, not all; method: immunoSEQ multiplex PCR. The top ten clones hold 0.55% to 0.75% of a sample with about 370,000 clones, around 9.6% of them seen once. Study conclusions and caveats: A moderate, significant TCRB CDR3 shortening appeared in type 1 diabetes across four CD4+ subsets.

Material for sequencing was central memory CD4+ T cells from blood. The source is a man aged 25-45 years with type 1 diabetes.

The gene calls are TRBV28 and TRBJ2-4; tentative D call: TRBD2 (6 bases). V lost 6 bases to trimming and J lost 9 bases, with 12 bases between them. There are 12 residues in the CDR3. The V gene's germline CDR1 is MDHEN and CDR2 SYDVKM. The CDR3 DNA reads as TGTGCCAGCAGAGGGGAGGTGGGCATTCAGTACTTC. Its translation is CASRGEVGIQYF. Combining the CDR3 with reference TRBV28 and TRBJ2-4 gives the whole variable domain DVKVTQSSRYLVKRTGEKVFLECVQDMDHENMFWYRQDPGLGLRLIYFSYDVKMKEKGDIPEGYSVSREKKERFSLILESASTNQTSMYLCASRGEVGIQYFGAGTRLSVL.

This clone has more than one count but fewer than ten. The gene calls are TRBV7-9 and TRBJ2-3, with D possibly being TRBD1 or TRBD2 (5 bases each). Germline V gives CDR1 SEHNR, CDR2 FQNEAQ (reference sequence). The CDR3 loop spans 13 amino acids. V lost 4 bases to trimming and J lost 6 bases, with 11 bases between them. The CDR3 DNA follows: TGTGCCAGCAGCTCCGGGGCTGTGGATACGCAGTATTTT. Its protein product is CASSSGAVDTQYF.

The chain employs TRBV5-1 and TRBJ2-2, with TRBD1 identical over 9 bases. V dropped 4 bases and J dropped 5; count of bases not matched to a gene: 3. CDR3 size: 14 residues. Germline values: CDR1 SGHRS, CDR2 YFSETQ. This CDR3 is CASSPDRGTGELFF. Here the CDR3 DNA reads TGCGCCAGCAGCCCGGACAGGGGTACCGGGGAGCTGTTTTTT.

The rearrangement joins TRBV21-1 to TRBJ2-7; TRBD2, as called in the table, went unchecked against the DNA. TRBV21-1 is described as a pseudogene. The CDR3 has 15 amino acids. For the CDR3, the DNA is TGTGCCAGCAGCAATAAGATAGGACTCTCCTACGAGCAGTACTTC. It yields the protein CASSNKIGLSYEQYF.

This clone was counted between two and nine times. The CDR3 bases are TGTGCCAGCAGCCTCGGATCTTCCCGGGAAAAACTGTTTTTT. Its translation is CASSLGSSREKLFF. This sequence joins TRBV9 and TRBJ1-4; D is ambiguous. Germline lookup yields CDR1 SGDLS and CDR2 YYNGEE. V was shortened by 4 bases and J by 8 bases, with 15 bases between the two germline ends. The CDR3 extends over 14 amino acids.

The gene calls are TRBV10-3 and TRBJ2-1, with 11 bases matching TRBD2. The germline V gene has CDR1 ENHRY and CDR2 SYGVKD. The V and J ends lost 10 bases and 8 bases, in that order; junction bases with no gene match: 13. This CDR3 is 15 amino acids long. CDR3 residues: CASSSTSGSSYEQFF. The DNA of the CDR3 is TGTGCCAGCAGCAGTACTAGCGGGAGTAGCTATGAGCAGTTCTTC.

The genes are TRBV5-4 and TRBJ2-5; either TRBD1 or TRBD2 may supply D (6 bases each). The CDR3 totals 15 residues. Trimming pared 4 bases from V and 5 bases from J, leaving 18 bases between. The germline V gene encodes CDR1 SGHNT and CDR2 YYREEE (reference sequence). The CDR3 DNA sequence: TGTGCCAGCAGCGTGGGGGGCCAGGGTAAGGAGACCCAGTACTTC. Encoded protein: CASSVGGQGKETQYF. Full variable domain (outside the CDR3, taken from reference TRBV5-4 and TRBJ2-5): ETGVTQSPTHLIKTRGQQVTLRCSSQSGHNTVSWYQQALGQGPQFIFQYYREEENGRGNFPPRFSGLQFPNYSSELNVNALELDDSALYLCASSVGGQGKETQYFGPGTRLLVL.

J is TRBJ2-3 and V is TRBV7-9; 8 bases fit TRBD2. The CDR3 is 17 amino acids. V lost 1 base to trimming and J lost 4 bases; unmatched junction nucleotides: 10. In germline, CDR1 is SEHNR, CDR2 FQNEAQ (reference sequence). CDR3 in amino acids: CASSLDLGGRRADTQYF. The DNA for the CDR3 is TGTGCCAGCAGCTTAGATCTTGGCGGGAGGCGGGCAGATACGCAGTATTTT.

This clone was found a few times. The genes are TRBV20-1 and TRBJ2-4; D not resolved. V was shortened by 2 bases and J by 5 bases, with 4 bases between the two germline ends. Germline CDR1 is DFQATT and CDR2 is SNEGSKA (reference sequence). The CDR3 loop spans 11 amino acids. CDR3 in DNA: TGCAGTGCTAGACTAGAAAACATTCAGTACTTC. It specifies CSARLENIQYF.

The gene calls are TRBV7-9 and TRBJ2-7, with 8 bases lining up with TRBD2. CDR1 is SEHNR, CDR2 FQNEAQ, per germline (reference sequence). The length of the CDR3 is 18 residues. J lost 0 bases, V lost 3 bases, and 13 bases had no gene match. The CDR3, as DNA: TGTGCCAGCAGCTTGGCTGGTAGCGGGGCCTACGGCTCCTACGAGCAGTACTTC. Its protein is CASSLAGSGAYGSYEQYF.

V and J are TRBV6-1 and TRBJ1-2; D is undetermined. This CDR3 is 13 amino acids long. CDR1 is MNHNS, CDR2 SASEGT, per germline. V was clipped by 2 bases and J by 3 bases, with 7 bases between them. The CDR3 loop reads CASSELEYYGYTF. The DNA for the CDR3 is TGTGCCAGCAGTGAACTGGAGTACTATGGCTACACCTTC.

Only a few counts were recorded for this clone. For the CDR3, the DNA is TGTGCCAGCAGTTACCGGGCTTCGGGGGAAAAACTGTTTTTT. This encodes CASSYRASGEKLFF. The chain couples TRBV5-4 to TRBJ1-4; no clear D gene. Trimming took off 5 bases at V and 8 bases at J, with 16 bases between the two ends. This CDR3 has 14 amino acids. Germline V lookup: CDR1 SGHNT, CDR2 YYREEE (reference sequence).

CDR3 region: CASNLITGEQYF. DNA of the CDR3: TGTGCCAGTAATTTGATTACAGGGGAGCAGTACTTC. The chain couples TRBV19 to TRBJ2-7; the D gene is possibly TRBD1 (6 bases). The CDR3 runs to 12 residues. V was pared by 7 bases and J by 7 bases, with 14 bases between. Germline V gene lookup returns CDR1 LNHDA and CDR2 SQIVND (reference sequence).

The CDR3 bases are TGTGCCAGTAGTCAGGGGATCGTAGGGGAGTTTCGGATTAATGAGCAGTTCTTC. It yields the protein CASSQGIVGEFRINEQFF. The rearrangement links TRBV19 to TRBJ2-1; TRBD1 might be the D (6 bases). This CDR3 region has 18 residues. Trimming removed 5 bases from V and 7 bases from J, with 27 bases in between. CDR1 and CDR2 from the germline V gene are LNHDA and SQIVND (reference sequence). Using reference TRBV19 and TRBJ2-1 for the parts outside the CDR3, the full variable domain is DGGITQSPKYLFRKEGQNVTLSCEQNLNHDAMYWYRQDPGQGLRLIYYSQIVNDFQKGDIAEGYSVSREKKESFPLTVTSAQKNPTAFYLCASSQGIVGEFRINEQFFGPGTRLTVL.

This clone was picked up a small number of times. The chain uses TRBV7-9 and TRBJ1-1; tentative D call: TRBD1 (5 bases). The CDR3 is 12 amino acids. Trimming took off 5 bases at V and 10 bases at J, with 14 bases between the two ends. CDR1 and CDR2 from the germline V gene are SEHNR and FQNEAQ (reference sequence). The CDR3 bases are TGTGCCAGCAGCGGGGACGGGGTCGGAGCTTTCTTT. Translated, it gives CASSGDGVGAFF. Together with reference TRBV7-9 and TRBJ1-1, the CDR3 gives the full variable domain: DTGVSQNPRHKITKRGQNVTFRCDPISEHNRLYWYRQTLGQGPEFLTYFQNEAQLEKSRLLSDRFSAERPKGSFSTLEIQRTEQGDSAMYLCASSGDGVGAFFGQGTRLTVV.

Concerning this clone: At the DNA level, this CDR3 is encoded by other sequences in the same sample as well. CDR3 DNA sequence: TGCGCCAGCAGCTTGTGGGGTCGTGACACTGAAGCTTTCTTT. It is translated as CASSLWGRDTEAFF. The chain has TRBV5-1 and TRBJ1-1; D is uncertain. The CDR3 has 14 residues. Between the trimmed V and J ends, which lost 1 base and 3 bases, there was a span of 10 bases. Germline V gene lookup returns CDR1 SGHRS and CDR2 YFSETQ.

The genes are TRBV18 and TRBJ2-5; D not certain. The CDR3 length is 15 residues. Trimming removed 4 bases at V and 5 bases at J, with 17 bases between. Germline V gene data show CDR1 as KGHSH and CDR2 as LQKENI. The CDR3 here is CASSQRDGEGETQYF. Here the CDR3 DNA reads TGTGCCAGCTCACAAAGAGATGGGGAAGGCGAGACCCAGTACTTC. Variable domain in full (rest from reference TRBV18 and TRBJ2-5): NAGVMQNPRHLVRRRGQEARLRCSPMKGHSHVYWYRQLPEEGLKFMVYLQKENIIDESGMPKERFSAEFPKEGPSILRIQQVVRGDSAAYFCASSQRDGEGETQYFGPGTRLLVL.

The chain combines TRBV7-2 with TRBJ1-4, with D uncertain. The germline V gene has CDR1 SGHTA and CDR2 FQGNSA. The CDR3 is 13 residues long. V shed 5 bases and J shed 8 bases, with 12 bases lying between them. CDR3 bases: TGTGCCAGCAGCCTCCCGACCAGAGAAAAACTGTTTTTT. It codes for CASSLPTREKLFF.

There are many counts of this clone. V and J are TRBV6-6 and TRBJ2-7, with TRBD1 matching over 8 bases. The CDR3 runs 15 residues. V trimming: 3 bases; J trimming: 6 bases; junction bases outside the gene matches: 10. The germline V gene has CDR1 MNHNY and CDR2 SVGAGI (reference sequence). The CDR3 DNA reads TGTGCCAGCAGTTATGTGACAGGGGCTTACTCCGAGCAGTACTTC. Translation gives CASSYVTGAYSEQYF.

This clone was seen a few times. This chain uses TRBV7-2 with TRBJ2-7; 10 bases are a match to TRBD1. J was trimmed by 7 bases and V by 6 bases; bases with no gene match: 12. Germline V CDR1 and CDR2: SGHTA, FQGNSA. The CDR3 has 15 amino acids. In DNA, the CDR3 is TGTGCCAGCAGTTTTACTGGACAGGGGGTAGGAGAGCAGTACTTC. Protein: CASSFTGQGVGEQYF.

The gene calls are TRBV28 and TRBJ2-5, with a possible D match to TRBD1 (6 bases). The last part of the DNA fits TRBJ2-7 better; the J call may be wrong. The germline V gene has CDR1 MDHEN and CDR2 SYDVKM. The CDR3 runs 17 residues. The CDR3 bases are TGTGCCAGCAGCCTTGCCGGGGACACCAATTCTTACTACGAGCAGTACTTC. Translated: CASSLAGDTNSYYEQYF.

The chain links TRBV19 to TRBJ2-7, with D uncertain. V was cut by 3 bases and J by 0 bases, with 12 bases left in between. Germline V gene data show CDR1 as LNHDA and CDR2 as SQIVND (reference sequence). This CDR3 spans 15 amino acids. In DNA, the CDR3 is TGTGCCAGTAGTATCTCTTCGGACCACTCCTACGAGCAGTACTTC. Translated, it gives CASSISSDHSYEQYF.